These 19 T cell receptor beta chains share one sample of origin, sequenced in a study of Ad26.COV2.S vaccination and SARS-CoV-2 variants. Sequenced by immunoSEQ multiplex PCR; TCRdb stores in-frame clones only, minus some. The table has approximately 450,000 clones, more than 80% seen once. This sample's treatment: some 19 received Ad26.COV2.S at low or high dose, single or two shots; about 5 received placebo; per-sample allocation not given. Specimens were obtained on day 63 following the first vaccine or placebo injection. The material sequenced was peripheral blood, taken in a trial of Ad26.COV2.S vaccine versus placebo. The receptors were gathered from a person aged 18-60 years who received the Ad26.COV2.S COVID-19 vaccine or a placebo.

The rearrangement links TRBV25-1 to TRBJ2-1, with TRBD2 identical over 10 bases. The J segment lost 7 bases and the V segment lost 3 bases, leaving 6 bases of the junction unmatched. CDR1 and CDR2 from the germline V gene are MGHDK and SYGVNS. CDR3 length: 15 residues. CDR3 DNA: TGTGCCAGCAGTGAGATACTAGCGGGGAAGAATGAGCAGTTCTTC. It specifies CASSEILAGKNEQFF.

The CDR3 region is CASSLGTSGTDTQYF. CDR3 DNA: TGTGCCAGCAGCCTGGGGACTAGCGGCACAGATACGCAGTATTTT. The chain has TRBV7-9 and TRBJ2-3, with TRBD2 identical over 10 bases. Germline CDR1 and CDR2: SEHNR and FQNEAQ (reference sequence). The CDR3 totals 15 residues. J was trimmed by 1 base and V by 5 bases; bases with no gene match: 3.

The chain employs TRBV15 and TRBJ1-2, with unresolved D. The CDR3 runs 15 residues. Between the trimmed V and J ends, which lost 0 bases and 7 bases, there was a span of 15 bases. Germline values: CDR1 LNHNV, CDR2 YYDKDF (reference sequence). CDR3 loop: CATSRDPNSVRGYTF. The CDR3 bases are TGTGCCACCAGCAGAGACCCTAATAGCGTACGTGGCTACACCTTC.

The chain uses TRBV6-5 and TRBJ2-7, with 8 nucleotides matching TRBD1. After removal of 4 bases from V and 0 bases from J, the junction contained 8 bases not matched to a gene. Germline CDR1 and CDR2: MNHEY and SVGAGI. The CDR3 length is 16 residues. CDR3 residues: CASSSGTGRSSYEQYF. For the CDR3, the DNA is TGTGCCAGCAGTTCGGGGACAGGCCGTAGCTCCTACGAGCAGTACTTC.

The chain is built from TRBV6-1 and TRBJ2-3, with 9 bases fitting TRBD1. Germline CDR1 reads MNHNS; CDR2 reads SASEGT. The CDR3 has 17 amino acids. The ends lost 4 bases at V and 1 base at J; junction bases unmatched: 9. The CDR3, as DNA: TGTGCCAGCAGTGTCTTACCACAGGGGGCAGGCACAGATACGCAGTATTTT. This sequence encodes CASSVLPQGAGTDTQYF.

The gene calls are TRBV10-3 and TRBJ1-2, with D perhaps matching TRBD1 (5 bases). Germline loops: CDR1 ENHRY, CDR2 SYGVKD. This CDR3 is 16 amino acids long. Trimming removed 5 bases from V and 0 bases from J, with 16 bases in between. The CDR3 loop reads CAISLRQDTSNYGYTF. The CDR3 coding sequence is TGTGCCATCAGTCTCCGGCAGGACACTTCTAACTATGGCTACACCTTC.

The chain has TRBV6-5 and TRBJ1-1; D gene unclear. Trimming removed 4 bases at V and 13 bases at J, with 19 bases between. The CDR3 has 13 residues. Germline V CDR1 and CDR2: MNHEY, SVGAGI. The CDR3, as DNA: TGTGCCAGCAGTTCCACCCGGTTGGCCCTAGATTTCTTT. Translating it yields CASSSTRLALDFF.

The chain combines TRBV27 with TRBJ1-4, with D perhaps TRBD1 (5 bases). Per germline, CDR1 MNHEY and CDR2 SMNVEV (reference sequence). The CDR3 covers 15 residues. Deletions cut 6 bases from V and 8 bases from J, with 19 bases between. CDR3 nucleotides: TGTGCCAGCAGCCCGACCGGGACGTATGGAGAAAAACTGTTTTTT. It specifies CASSPTGTYGEKLFF.

This clone was counted a single time. V and J are TRBV5-6 and TRBJ2-3; 11 bases match TRBD2. Germline V gene data show CDR1 as SGHDT and CDR2 as YYEEEE. The CDR3 is 16 residues long. V shed 4 bases, J shed 5 bases, and the junction held 9 bases outside the gene matches. In DNA, the CDR3 is TGTGCCAGCAGCATCCGGACTAGCGGGTACGGAGATACGCAGTATTTT. Its translation is CASSIRTSGYGDTQYF.

The rearrangement joins TRBV5-5 to TRBJ2-1; 12 bases align to TRBD2. The CDR3 is 16 residues long. Germline lookup yields CDR1 SGHKS and CDR2 YYEKEE (reference sequence). V was clipped by 1 base and J by 7 bases; unmatched bases: 6. This chain's CDR3 is CASSLPGTSGRNEQFF. DNA for the CDR3: TGTGCCAGCAGCTTGCCCGGGACTAGCGGGCGGAATGAGCAGTTCTTC.

The V gene is TRBV24-1, the J gene TRBJ2-5; TRBD2 agrees at 7 bases. With V trimmed by 5 bases and J by 5 bases, 10 bases remained unmatched. CDR3 length equals 15 residues. From germline, CDR1 is KGHDR and CDR2 SFDVKD. Here the CDR3 DNA reads TGTGCCACCAGTGTTGCTAGCGGAGGGAGGGAGACCCAGTACTTC. Protein sequence: CATSVASGGRETQYF.

The chain links TRBV12-3 or TRBV12-4 to TRBJ1-1; D may be TRBD1 (5 bases). V shed 5 bases and J shed 7 bases, with 14 bases lying between them. This CDR3 comprises 13 residues. The DNA for the CDR3 is TGTGCCAGCAGTCTCCGGGACCGCCTTGAAGCTTTCTTT. It is translated as CASSLRDRLEAFF.

This chain uses TRBV30 with TRBJ2-4; 8 nucleotides align to TRBD2. Trimming cost V 5 bases and J 5 bases; bases outside gene matches: 8. The CDR3 length is 14 residues. CDR1 is GTSNPN and CDR2 is SVGIG in the germline V gene (reference sequence). The CDR3 nucleotides read TGTGCCTGGGCCAGGACTAGCCACCAAAACATTCAGTACTTC. Translating gives CAWARTSHQNIQYF.

This clone was detected only a few times. The J gene is TRBJ2-7, the V gene TRBV4-1; D possibly uses TRBD1 or TRBD2 (5 bases each). Germline V lookup: CDR1 MGHRA, CDR2 YSYEKL. Between the trimmed V and J ends, which lost 0 bases and 1 base, there was a span of 10 bases. The length of the CDR3 is 15 residues. This CDR3 reads CASSQEGDPSYEQYF. The CDR3 region has the DNA TGCGCCAGCAGCCAAGAGGGGGACCCGTCCTACGAGCAGTACTTC.

This rearrangement joins TRBV6-6 to TRBJ2-7, with D perhaps matching TRBD1 or TRBD2 (5 bases each). V was cut by 2 bases and J by 1 base, with 12 bases left in between. CDR3 length: 15 residues. Looked up from germline, CDR1 is MNHNY and CDR2 is SVGAGI (reference sequence). The CDR3 sequence is CASSYRGLASYEQYF. DNA of the CDR3: TGTGCCAGCAGTTACCGGGGCTTGGCGTCCTACGAGCAGTACTTC.

The genes are TRBV6-1 and TRBJ1-2, with D perhaps TRBD1 (5 bases). V lost 1 base to trimming and J lost 4 bases, with 10 bases between them. From germline, CDR1 is MNHNS and CDR2 SASEGT. The CDR3 sequence is 14 residues long. CDR3 nucleotides: TGTGCCAGCAGTGAAGGGGGCAGAGGCTATGGCTACACCTTC. Protein sequence: CASSEGGRGYGYTF.

The chain couples TRBV12-5 to TRBJ1-2; 7 positions match TRBD1. This CDR3 spans 12 amino acids. Unmatched junction bases numbered 7, after V lost 10 bases and J lost 5 bases. Germline V lookup: CDR1 LGHNT, CDR2 FRNRAP. CDR3 sequence reads: CATLTGAYGYTF. Here the CDR3 DNA reads TGTGCTACCTTAACAGGGGCATATGGCTACACCTTC.

V usage is TRBV5-4 and J usage is TRBJ1-4; TRBD1 aligns across 7 bases. The V gene end was trimmed by 2 bases and the J gene end by 7 bases; junction bases not matched to a gene: 11. The CDR3 consists of 16 residues. Germline CDR1 SGHNT, CDR2 YYREEE (reference sequence). The CDR3 DNA reads TGTGCCAGCAGCTTAAAATCAGGGGGGGAAACTGAAAAACTGTTTTTT. Translated, it gives CASSLKSGGETEKLFF.

The chain links TRBV11-2 to TRBJ2-5; no definite D call. Germline V gives CDR1 SGHAT, CDR2 FQNNGV. With 5 bases removed from V and 1 base from J, the gap between germline ends came to 11 bases. This CDR3 comprises 14 residues. CDR3 sequence reads: CASSIHPSQETQYF. The DNA for the CDR3 is TGTGCCAGCAGCATACATCCCTCCCAAGAGACCCAGTACTTC.